Listed here are 18 T cell receptor beta chains from one sample, sequenced in a study of Ad26.COV2.S vaccination and SARS-CoV-2 variants. TCRdb's copy holds only in-frame clones and misses some; the assay was immunoSEQ multiplex PCR. The table has roughly 410,000 clones, about 80% seen once; the top ten hold 7.4%. As for treatment: 19 received Ad26.COV2.S at low or high dose, single or two shots; 5 received placebo; per-sample allocation not given. It was on day 63 after the first vaccine or placebo injection that samples were taken. Here the sequenced sample was peripheral blood, taken in a trial of Ad26.COV2.S vaccine versus placebo. These receptors all come from a person aged 18-60 years who received the Ad26.COV2.S COVID-19 vaccine or a placebo.

The J gene is TRBJ1-1, the V gene TRBV7-9, with TRBD1 matching 10 bases. V trimming: 1 base; J trimming: 6 bases; junction bases outside the gene matches: 8. Germline assignment: CDR1 SEHNR and CDR2 FQNEAQ (reference sequence). The CDR3 extends over 16 amino acids. DNA of the CDR3: TGTGCCAGCAGCTTAGACTTAGGGACAGGGGTCCCTGAAGCTTTCTTT. Its translation is CASSLDLGTGVPEAFF.

This chain joins TRBV28 and TRBJ2-1, with D perhaps assigned TRBD1 or TRBD2 (6 bases each). Per germline, CDR1 MDHEN and CDR2 SYDVKM. The ends were cut back, 8 bases at V and 5 bases at J, with 22 bases in the middle. This CDR3 is 16 amino acids long. The CDR3 nucleotides are TGTGCCAGCGAGAGGGGGTCGCGGGAATATGACAATGAGCAGTTCTTC. It yields the protein CASERGSREYDNEQFF.

V is TRBV9 and J is TRBJ1-3, with D hard to call. This CDR3 is built from 15 residues. Germline CDR1 SGDLS, CDR2 YYNGEE. V lost 4 bases to trimming and J lost 0 bases, with 11 bases between them. CDR3 bases: TGTGCCAGCAGCCCCCGCGCCACCTCTGGAAACACCATATATTTT. This sequence encodes CASSPRATSGNTIYF.

The chain recombines TRBV19 with TRBJ1-1; D is possibly TRBD1 (6 bases). CDR3 size: 15 residues. CDR1 LNHDA and CDR2 SQIVND come from the germline V gene (reference sequence). The V gene lost 5 bases and the J gene lost 0 bases, with 13 bases spanning the gap. CDR3 sequence (DNA): TGTGCCAGTAGTTTGGGACACCTCTTGAACACTGAAGCTTTCTTT. This sequence encodes CASSLGHLLNTEAFF.

The rearrangement uses TRBV6-5 and TRBJ1-1, with a weak D call TRBD1 (5 bases). V dropped 7 bases and J dropped 1 base, with 13 bases sitting between them. The CDR3 is 14 amino acids. Germline CDR1 is MNHEY and CDR2 is SVGAGI. The CDR3 region is CASKFRGSNTEAFF. The CDR3 coding sequence is TGTGCCAGCAAGTTCCGGGGGTCGAACACTGAAGCTTTCTTT.

The chain employs TRBV6-6 and TRBJ1-1; D remains ambiguous. The germline CDR1 and CDR2 sequences are MNHNY and SVGAGI (reference sequence). V was trimmed by 7 bases and J by 4 bases, leaving 13 bases between them. The CDR3 sequence is 13 residues long. CDR3 sequence (DNA): TGTGCCAGCACCGAGACGGGTCCCACTGAAGCTTTCTTT. Translation: CASTETGPTEAFF.

J is TRBJ1-2 and V is TRBV29-1, with D unresolved. With 3 bases removed from V and 2 bases from J, the gap between germline ends came to 7 bases. The CDR3 contains 12 residues. Germline V CDR1 and CDR2: SQVTM, ANQGSEA. DNA of the CDR3: TGCAGCGTTGAGCCTGGGAACTATGGCTACACCTTC. Amino acids: CSVEPGNYGYTF.

In its sample, this clone was seen once. For the CDR3, the DNA is TGTGCCACCAGCTCCCGAGAACCCTACGGCTACACCTTC. It specifies CATSSREPYGYTF. The chain employs TRBV15 and TRBJ1-2; D is unclear. Trimming removed 5 bases at V and 8 bases at J, with 15 bases between. This CDR3 region has 13 residues. CDR1 is LNHNV and CDR2 is YYDKDF in the germline V gene (reference sequence).

The rearrangement joins TRBV3-1 (or the pseudogene TRBV3-2) to TRBJ2-5, with D perhaps TRBD2 (5 bases). From germline, CDR1 is LGHDT and CDR2 YNNKEL (reference sequence). V lost 1 base and J lost 1, with 19 bases in between. The CDR3 is 18 residues long. CDR3: CASSQGWGSRGGQETQYF. In DNA, the CDR3 is TGTGCCAGCAGCCAAGGTTGGGGTAGCCGGGGTGGCCAAGAGACCCAGTACTTC.

This sequence joins TRBV27 and TRBJ1-2, with TRBD1 matching 7 bases. The V segment lost 5 bases and the J segment 2 bases; nucleotides outside the gene matches: 11. Per the germline V gene, CDR1 is MNHEY and CDR2 is SMNVEV (reference sequence). This CDR3 region has 16 residues. Written as DNA, the CDR3 is TGTGCCAGCAGTCTCAGTCCCGGGACAGCAAACTATGGCTACACCTTC. Protein: CASSLSPGTANYGYTF.

This clone was seen only once. This chain joins TRBV18 and TRBJ2-2; D uncertain. CDR3 length: 11 residues. In germline, CDR1 is KGHSH, CDR2 LQKENI. Trimming stripped 7 bases from V and 2 bases from J, with 2 bases between. The CDR3 spells CASFNTGELFF. As DNA, the CDR3 is TGTGCCAGCTTTAACACCGGGGAGCTGTTTTTT. Drawing the rest from reference TRBV18 and TRBJ2-2, the complete variable domain is NAGVMQNPRHLVRRRGQEARLRCSPMKGHSHVYWYRQLPEEGLKFMVYLQKENIIDESGMPKERFSAEFPKEGPSILRIQQVVRGDSAAYFCASFNTGELFFGEGSRLTVL.

The chain recombines TRBV9 with TRBJ2-7; possible D gene TRBD1, 5 bases. Germline CDR1 reads SGDLS; CDR2 reads YYNGEE. CDR3 length: 13 amino acids. V lost 3 bases, J lost 6 bases, and 13 bases lay in between. The DNA of the CDR3 is TGTGCCAGCAGCGCATGGGGCCAAGGCGAGCAGTACTTC. Protein product: CASSAWGQGEQYF.

The chain uses TRBV7-9 and TRBJ1-2; D gene unclear. The CDR3 contains 12 residues. Between the trimmed V and J ends, which lost 4 bases and 5 bases, there was a span of 8 bases. CDR1 and CDR2 (germline): SEHNR, FQNEAQ (reference sequence). The CDR3 nucleotides read TGTGCCAGCAGCTCGGACGGTTATGGCTACACCTTC. This translates into CASSSDGYGYTF.

The chain carries TRBV10-1 and TRBJ2-3; the D gene is possibly TRBD2 (6 bases). CDR1 and CDR2 from the germline V gene are WNHNN and SYGVQD (reference sequence). CDR3 length equals 14 residues. Between the trimmed V and J ends, which lost 4 bases and 2 bases, there was a span of 10 bases. CDR3 sequence reads: CASSVAGPTDTQYF. CDR3 sequence (DNA): TGCGCCAGCAGTGTGGCGGGGCCCACAGATACGCAGTATTTT.

This rearrangement joins TRBV7-9 to TRBJ2-7; D is uncertain. Germline-derived CDR1 and CDR2 are SEHNR and FQNEAQ (reference sequence). This CDR3 spans 12 amino acids. Trimming pared 1 base from V and 6 bases from J, leaving 7 bases between. The CDR3 spells CASSLGQAEQYF. The CDR3 DNA reads TGTGCCAGCAGCTTAGGTCAGGCCGAGCAGTACTTC.

In the case of this clone: The junction and the germline gene differ at one end; a read error may be behind it. V usage is TRBV6-5 and J usage is TRBJ1-5; 8 bases match TRBD1. The CDR3 runs 15 residues. Germline V gene lookup returns CDR1 MNHEY and CDR2 SVGAGI. CDR3 loop: CASSYYRGRDQPQHF. The CDR3 DNA reads TGTGCCAGCAGCTACTACAGGGGGAGGGATCAGCCCCAGCATTTT.

This chain links TRBV30 with TRBJ2-1, with a possible D match to TRBD1 (6 bases). V lost 5 bases to trimming and J lost 2 bases, with 31 bases between them. The CDR3 consists of 20 residues. CDR1 and CDR2 (germline): GTSNPN, SVGIG (reference sequence). In nucleotides, the CDR3 is TGTGCCTGGGGCCGGGAACTGCTATCTGGGGACACCCTACCCTACAATGAGCAGTTCTTC. As protein: CAWGRELLSGDTLPYNEQFF.

J is TRBJ1-1 and V is TRBV10-1; 7 positions match TRBD1. Looked up from germline, CDR1 is WNHNN and CDR2 is SYGVQD (reference sequence). V gave up 7 bases and J gave up 5 bases; unmatched junction bases: 10. This CDR3 has 14 residues. CDR3 amino acids: CASTTTGCKTEAFF. The CDR3 region has the DNA TGCGCCAGCACCACGACAGGGTGTAAGACTGAAGCTTTCTTT.